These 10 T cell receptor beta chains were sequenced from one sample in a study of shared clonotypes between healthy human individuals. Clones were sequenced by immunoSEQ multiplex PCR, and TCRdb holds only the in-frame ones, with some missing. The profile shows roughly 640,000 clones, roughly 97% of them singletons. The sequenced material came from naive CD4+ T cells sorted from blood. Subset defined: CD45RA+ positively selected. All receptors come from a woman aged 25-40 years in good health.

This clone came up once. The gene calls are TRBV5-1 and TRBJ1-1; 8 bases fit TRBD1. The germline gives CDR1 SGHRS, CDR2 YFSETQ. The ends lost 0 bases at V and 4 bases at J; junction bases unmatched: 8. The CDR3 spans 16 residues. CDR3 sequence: CASSLEGTGLATEAFF. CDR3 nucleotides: TGCGCCAGCAGCTTGGAGGGGACAGGCCTGGCCACTGAAGCTTTCTTT.

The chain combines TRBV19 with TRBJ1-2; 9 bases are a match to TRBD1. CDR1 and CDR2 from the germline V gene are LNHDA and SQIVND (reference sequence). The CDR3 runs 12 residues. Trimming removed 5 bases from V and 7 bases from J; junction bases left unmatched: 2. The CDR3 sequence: CASSLDRGGYTF. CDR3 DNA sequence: TGTGCCAGTAGTTTGGACAGGGGTGGCTACACCTTC. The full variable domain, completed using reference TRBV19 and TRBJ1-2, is DGGITQSPKYLFRKEGQNVTLSCEQNLNHDAMYWYRQDPGQGLRLIYYSQIVNDFQKGDIAEGYSVSREKKESFPLTVTSAQKNPTAFYLCASSLDRGGYTFGSGTRLTVV.

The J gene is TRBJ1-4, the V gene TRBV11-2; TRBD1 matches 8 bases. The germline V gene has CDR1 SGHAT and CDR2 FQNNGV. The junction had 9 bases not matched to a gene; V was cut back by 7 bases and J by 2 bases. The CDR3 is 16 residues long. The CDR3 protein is CASTRQGPETNEKLFF. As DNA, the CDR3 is TGTGCCAGCACGCGACAGGGGCCGGAGACTAATGAAAAACTGTTTTTT.

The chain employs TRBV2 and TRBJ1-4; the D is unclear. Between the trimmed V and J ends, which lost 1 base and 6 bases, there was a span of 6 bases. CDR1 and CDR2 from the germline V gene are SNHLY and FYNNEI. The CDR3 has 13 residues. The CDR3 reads CASSEGPHEKLFF. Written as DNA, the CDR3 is TGTGCCAGCAGTGAAGGCCCCCATGAAAAACTGTTTTTT.

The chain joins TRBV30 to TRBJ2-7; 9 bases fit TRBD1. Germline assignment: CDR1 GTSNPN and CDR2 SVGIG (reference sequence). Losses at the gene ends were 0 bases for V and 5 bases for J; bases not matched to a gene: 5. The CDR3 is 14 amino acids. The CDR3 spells CAWSVLQGAHEQYF. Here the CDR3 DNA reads TGTGCCTGGAGTGTTCTACAGGGGGCCCACGAGCAGTACTTC.

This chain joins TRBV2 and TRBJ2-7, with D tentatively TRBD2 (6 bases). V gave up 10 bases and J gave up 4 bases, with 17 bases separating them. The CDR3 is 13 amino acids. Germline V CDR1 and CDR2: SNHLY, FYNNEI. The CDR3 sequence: CATRETGVYEQYF. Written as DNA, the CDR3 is TGTGCCACGAGAGAGACGGGAGTATACGAGCAGTACTTC.

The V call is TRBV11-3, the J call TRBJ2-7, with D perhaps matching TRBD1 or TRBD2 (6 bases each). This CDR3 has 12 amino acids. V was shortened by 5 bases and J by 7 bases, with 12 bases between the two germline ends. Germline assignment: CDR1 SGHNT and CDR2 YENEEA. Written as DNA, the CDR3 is TGTGCCAGCAGCCCGGAGGGGGGAGAGCAGTACTTC. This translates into CASSPEGGEQYF.

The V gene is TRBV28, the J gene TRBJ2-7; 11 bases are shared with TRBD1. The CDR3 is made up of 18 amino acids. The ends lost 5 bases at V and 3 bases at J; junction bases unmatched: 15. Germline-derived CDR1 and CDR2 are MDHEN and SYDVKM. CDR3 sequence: CASSAYPGQGESHYEQYF. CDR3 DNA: TGTGCCAGCAGTGCCTACCCGGGACAGGGGGAGTCGCACTACGAGCAGTACTTC.

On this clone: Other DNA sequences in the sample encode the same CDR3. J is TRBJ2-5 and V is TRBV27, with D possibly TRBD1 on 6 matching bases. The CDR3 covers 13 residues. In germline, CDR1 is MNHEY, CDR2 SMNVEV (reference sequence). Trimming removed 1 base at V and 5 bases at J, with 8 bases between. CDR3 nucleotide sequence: TGTGCCAGCAGTTTATACAGGGCCGAGACCCAGTACTTC. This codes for CASSLYRAETQYF.

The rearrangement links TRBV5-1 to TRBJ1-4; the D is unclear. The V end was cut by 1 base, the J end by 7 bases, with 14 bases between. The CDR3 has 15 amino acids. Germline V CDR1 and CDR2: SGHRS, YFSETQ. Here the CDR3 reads CASSLTGPNTEKLFF. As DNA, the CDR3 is TGCGCCAGCAGCTTGACGGGTCCCAACACTGAAAAACTGTTTTTT. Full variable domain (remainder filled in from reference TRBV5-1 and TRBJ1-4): KAGVTQTPRYLIKTRGQQVTLSCSPISGHRSVSWYQQTPGQGLQFLFEYFSETQRNKGNFPGRFSGRQFSNSRSEMNVSTLELGDSALYLCASSLTGPNTEKLFFGSGTQLSVL.